This T cell receptor (beta chain) was found in a study of T-cell memory formation after mild COVID-19. Study results and caveats: Among CD4+ contracting clones, most were CM and EM, and CD8+ ones EMRA. There was no confirmation that second-wave clones peaking on day 37 were SARS-CoV-2 specific. Pre-infection memory contained some responding clones, which suggested that cross-reactive memory had joined.

A remark on this clonotype: Its antigen is still unknown.

Trimming removed 0 bases from V and 5 bases from J, with 13 bases in between. This CDR3 comprises 15 residues. CDR1 is LGHNA, CDR2 YNFKEQ, per germline. TCRdb independently ran MiXCR on the 5' RACE reads; one entry per CDR3 protein. Counted here are 350,000 to 500,000 distinct CDR3 sequences, 15% to 20% occurring once; the ten biggest clones make up around a fifth. Sequencing used PBMCs or a T cell subset sorted from them (not recorded which). The receptor comes from a man younger than 35 who had mild COVID-19 (a few samples of this study predate the infection). Cell type and time point are not known. V gene TRBV4-2 combines with J gene TRBJ1-1; perhaps TRBD1 as D (5 bases). For the CDR3, the DNA is TGTGCCAGCAGCCAAGATCGAATGGGGGAGACTGAAGCTTTCTTT. Translated: CASSQDRMGETEAFF.